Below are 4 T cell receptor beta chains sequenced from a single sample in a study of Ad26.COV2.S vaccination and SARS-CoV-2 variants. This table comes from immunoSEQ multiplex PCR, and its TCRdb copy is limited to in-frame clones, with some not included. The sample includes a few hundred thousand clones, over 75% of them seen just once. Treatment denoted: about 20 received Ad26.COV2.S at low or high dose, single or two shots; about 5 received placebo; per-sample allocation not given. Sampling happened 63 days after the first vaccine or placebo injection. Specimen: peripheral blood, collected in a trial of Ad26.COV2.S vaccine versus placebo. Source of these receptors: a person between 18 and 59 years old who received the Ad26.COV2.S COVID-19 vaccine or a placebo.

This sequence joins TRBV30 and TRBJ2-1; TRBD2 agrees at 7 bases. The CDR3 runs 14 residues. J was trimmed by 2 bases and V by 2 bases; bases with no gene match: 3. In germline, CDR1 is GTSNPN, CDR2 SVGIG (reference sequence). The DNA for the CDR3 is TGTGCCTGGAGTAGGGGAGGGGCCTACAATGAGCAGTTCTTC. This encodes CAWSRGGAYNEQFF.

The CDR3 bases are TGTGCCAGCAGTTACGGGGGTGTCAATTCACCCCTCCACTTT. Translating gives CASSYGGVNSPLHF. The V call is TRBV6-5, the J call TRBJ1-6; D is perhaps TRBD1 (5 bases). CDR1 and CDR2 (germline): MNHEY, SVGAGI. The CDR3 covers 14 residues. Trimming took 2 bases from V and 7 from J, leaving 9 bases between them.

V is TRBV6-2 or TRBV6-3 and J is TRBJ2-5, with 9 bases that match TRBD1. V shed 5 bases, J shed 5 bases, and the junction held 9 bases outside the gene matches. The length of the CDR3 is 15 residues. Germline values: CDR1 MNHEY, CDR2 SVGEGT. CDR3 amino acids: CASSRGQGVWETQYF. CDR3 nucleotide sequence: TGTGCCAGCAGTAGGGGACAGGGAGTTTGGGAGACCCAGTACTTC.

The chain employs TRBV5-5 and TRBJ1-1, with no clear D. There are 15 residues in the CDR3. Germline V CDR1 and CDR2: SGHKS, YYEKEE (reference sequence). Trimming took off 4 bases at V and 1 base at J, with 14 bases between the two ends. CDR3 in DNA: TGTGCCAGCAGCCCCGAGACGCAGGCGAACACTGAAGCTTTCTTT. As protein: CASSPETQANTEAFF.